The following is a T cell receptor beta chain sequence with its context. What it recognizes is unknown. The ends were cut back, 5 bases at V and 6 bases at J, with 11 bases in the middle. CDR1 is KGHDR and CDR2 is SFDVKD in the germline V gene. This CDR3 has 13 amino acids. TCRdb re-called the 5' RACE reads with MiXCR, one entry per CDR3 protein. The repertoire holds 1.5 million to 2 million distinct CDR3 sequences, more than 30% seen once, with more than 0.25% in the top ten. This sample is part of a study of identical twins. Regarding the study as a whole: The authors drew conclusions from cross-sectional statistical analysis rather than following the same donors.

The material sequenced was cord blood. The chain is built from TRBV24-1 and TRBJ2-3; no firm D call. The clonotype comes from a newborn girl in good health. The chain's CDR3 is CATSGPRCDTQYF. For the CDR3, the DNA is TGTGCCACCAGTGGGCCCCGGTGCGATACGCAGTATTTT.